A single sample gave rise to the 7 T cell receptor beta chains below, sequenced in a study of cytomegalovirus exposure and HLA in healthy donors (dated by TCRdb to 2016 to 2017). Receptor amplification or capture employed the immunoSEQ multiplex PCR assay. For the multiplex PCR, a mixture combining 60 forward primers for TCR Vbeta segments and 13 reverse primers for TCR Jbeta segments was used. The immuneACCESS repertoire file appears here via TCRdb, limited to in-frame rearrangements. These files lack a portion of the clones; in checked studies, under half of the deficit traces to unresolved V genes, and the cause of the others is not known. A total of 30,000 to 40,000 clones appear in this sample, 75% to 85% of them only once. Jointly, the top ten make up 6% of the sample. Sample: PBMCs. These receptors were taken from a male donor in good health and CMV-seronegative.

The count of this clone is one. The rearrangement uses TRBV9 and TRBJ1-2; 9 nucleotides align to TRBD1. The CDR3 totals 16 residues. The germline V gene encodes CDR1 SGDLS and CDR2 YYNGEE. Trimming at V came to 4 bases and at J to 6 bases, leaving 13 bases not matched to a gene. The CDR3 DNA follows: TGTGCCAGCAGCTATTCCATATCGACAGGGGGAAATGGCTACACCTTC. This encodes CASSYSISTGGNGYTF.

This chain joins TRBV5-1 and TRBJ1-5, with D hard to call. The CDR3 is 14 residues long. Looked up from germline, CDR1 is SGHRS and CDR2 is YFSETQ. V lost 1 base, J lost 0 bases, and 5 bases lay in between. CDR3 sequence reads: CASSLTPSNQPQHF. CDR3 nucleotide sequence: TGCGCCAGCAGCTTGACTCCTAGCAATCAGCCCCAGCATTTT. Combining the CDR3 with reference TRBV5-1 and TRBJ1-5 gives the whole variable domain KAGVTQTPRYLIKTRGQQVTLSCSPISGHRSVSWYQQTPGQGLQFLFEYFSETQRNKGNFPGRFSGRQFSNSRSEMNVSTLELGDSALYLCASSLTPSNQPQHFGDGTRLSIL.

The V call is TRBV2, the J call TRBJ1-5; perhaps TRBD1 as D (6 bases). The germline V and J ends were trimmed by 6 bases and 3 bases, with 12 bases remaining between them. The CDR3 spans 14 residues. CDR1 and CDR2 (germline): SNHLY, FYNNEI. The CDR3 is CASSPGTPNQPQHF. The CDR3 DNA reads TGTGCCAGCAGCCCCGGGACACCCAATCAGCCCCAGCATTTT.

This clone has a handful of counts. The V call is TRBV9, the J call TRBJ1-1, with TRBD1 as a possible D gene (5 bases). Germline V gene lookup returns CDR1 SGDLS and CDR2 YYNGEE. V lost 0 bases and J 7 bases, leaving 13 bases between the germline ends. This CDR3 region has 14 residues. CDR3 DNA sequence: TGTGCCAGCAGCGTAGTGGCAGGGATCGATGAAGCTTTCTTT. It encodes CASSVVAGIDEAFF.

The chain has TRBV25-1 and TRBJ2-1; no reliable D call. CDR3 size: 11 residues. CDR1 and CDR2 from the germline V gene are MGHDK and SYGVNS. Trimming pared 10 bases from V and 5 bases from J, leaving 9 bases between. The DNA for the CDR3 is TGTGCCACCCTATCACACAATGAGCAGTTCTTC. Translating it yields CATLSHNEQFF. Based on the CDR3 plus reference TRBV25-1 and TRBJ2-1, the full variable domain is EADIYQTPRYLVIGTGKKITLECSQTMGHDKMYWYQQDPGMELHLIHYSYGVNSTEKGDLSSESTVSRIRTEHFPLTLESARPSHTSQYLCATLSHNEQFFGPGTRLTVL.

This clone came up a few times. The chain has TRBV6-5 and TRBJ1-5, with D hard to call. This CDR3 has 14 residues. V lost 6 bases and J 1 base, leaving 10 bases between the germline ends. Germline CDR1 and CDR2: MNHEY and SVGAGI. Here the CDR3 DNA reads TGTGCCAGCAGGACACTGCAGAGCAATCAGCCCCAGCATTTT. It specifies CASRTLQSNQPQHF.

The chain uses TRBV4-1 and TRBJ1-1; the D gene is possibly TRBD1 (6 bases). Germline CDR1 MGHRA, CDR2 YSYEKL. Trimming stripped 1 base from V and 3 bases from J, with 9 bases between. The CDR3 spans 14 residues. CDR3 in amino acids: CASSQVAGDTEAFF. The CDR3 DNA follows: TGCGCCAGCAGCCAAGTAGCAGGGGACACTGAAGCTTTCTTT.